The TCR beta chain under discussion was sequenced for a study of early T cells in non-severe SARS-CoV-2 infection. Study details: The input, bulk RNA from unsorted whole blood, was sequenced, and chains were unpaired.

Unique molecular identifiers were affixed to single, distinct cDNA molecules. Each CDR3 protein is one row after TCRdb ran MiXCR on the 5' RACE reads. The table lists approximately 76,000 distinct CDR3 sequences, about 10% of them singletons. This clonotype was recorded many times. The CDR3 is 18 amino acids. Germline assignment: CDR1 SGHRS and CDR2 YFSETQ. J was trimmed by 7 bases and V by 3 bases; bases with no gene match: 11. The chain is built from TRBV5-1 and TRBJ1-6, with 12 bases fitting TRBD1. This receptor was obtained from an adult who was a healthcare worker with PCR-confirmed SARS-CoV-2 infection or an uninfected control (not recorded which). The source material was whole blood. CDR3 loop: CASSSGTGGAGGNSPLHF. The CDR3 nucleotides are TGCGCCAGCAGCTCCGGGACAGGGGGCGCGGGGGGAAATTCACCCCTCCACTTT. Full variable domain (rest looked up from reference TRBV5-1 and TRBJ1-6): KAGVTQTPRYLIKTRGQQVTLSCSPISGHRSVSWYQQTPGQGLQFLFEYFSETQRNKGNFPGRFSGRQFSNSRSEMNVSTLELGDSALYLCASSSGTGGAGGNSPLHFGNGTRLTVT.